This T cell receptor (beta chain) stems from a study of T cell repertoires in cytomegalovirus infection. Study information: Carrying CMV and the relevant HLA type showed in public TCR beta signatures. Findings and caveats of the study: There were carriers of CMV plus the relevant HLA, and cumulative public TCR beta family frequency identified them. In two of eight donors, the top clonotype was HLA-C-restricted CMV-specific.

TCRdb analysed the reads with MiXCR anew, one entry per CDR3 protein. The data contain roughly 280,000 distinct CDR3 sequences, roughly 13% of them singletons. This clonotype was counted at least ten times. Its antigen is unidentified. Germline loops: CDR1 SGHAT, CDR2 FQNNGV. V was trimmed by 5 bases and J by 9 bases, leaving 10 bases between them. The CDR3 runs to 11 residues. The receptor comes from a human donor in good health (CMV status not recorded). Some clones in this sample may be carry-over from other donors' samples. The chain combines TRBV11-2 with TRBJ2-5, with no clear D. Material: PBMCs. The CDR3 sequence: CASSDGPAQYF. The DNA of the CDR3 is TGTGCCAGCAGCGACGGGCCGGCCCAGTACTTC.